This T cell receptor (beta chain) was captured in a study of control samples from healthy donors and cancer patients. This clone was seen only once. V shed 1 base, J shed 2 bases, and the junction held 5 bases outside the gene matches. Germline loops: CDR1 MDHEN, CDR2 SYDVKM. This CDR3 is 15 amino acids long. Profiling relied on immunoSEQ multiplex PCR, and the TCRdb table lists in-frame clones only, not all of them. The sample lists around 94,000 clones; around 87% were seen once. The TCR sequence derives from a woman between 45 and 65 years old in good health. Material: blood. The genes are TRBV28 and TRBJ2-7; 7 bases align to TRBD2. CDR3: CASSLYGEGPYEQYF. As DNA, the CDR3 is TGTGCCAGCAGTTTATACGGGGAGGGCCCCTACGAGCAGTACTTC.